This entry concerns a single T cell receptor (beta chain). Assay: immunoSEQ multiplex PCR; the TCRdb copy retains only in-frame clones and omits some. Of more than 95,000 clones in the sample, 85% were seen once. These data come from a study of blood T cell repertoires in COVID-19. V was pared by 2 bases and J by 7 bases, with 9 bases of the junction left unmatched. The CDR3 loop spans 14 amino acids. Germline V gene data show CDR1 as GTSNPN and CDR2 as SVGIG (reference sequence). This chain uses TRBV30 with TRBJ1-2; 8 bases line up with TRBD1. The receptor was derived from a man older than 75 with active or convalescent COVID-19. Sequences were obtained from peripheral blood. The CDR3 loop reads CAWSRNRGGGGYTF. CDR3 DNA: TGTGCCTGGAGTAGAAACAGGGGGGGAGGTGGCTACACCTTC.